Listed below are T cell receptor beta chains from one sample, sequenced in a study of blood T cell repertoires in COVID-19. Libraries were prepared by immunoSEQ multiplex PCR; TCRdb keeps only in-frame clonotypes and omits some of them. Among 150,000 or so clones listed, 80% to 90% were seen once. Sequencing used peripheral blood. These receptors all stem from a human donor in a cohort sampled during active COVID-19. The CDR3 runs from the conserved cysteine through the conserved F or W. The D gene is left open where the match is weak. Clone size is shown for a subset of rows, as once, few, many or a class of expanded clone.

abundance,v_gene,d_gene,j_gene,CDR3nt,CDR3aa
-,TRBV5-6,-,TRBJ1-1,TGTGCCAGCTCCAGGGCAGAAAGCTACACTGAAGCTTTCTTT,CASSRAESYTEAFF
few,TRBV19,-,TRBJ2-7,TGTGCCAGTAGTATAGATGCCCAGGACTACGAGCAGTACTTC,CASSIDAQDYEQYF
-,TRBV6-2/TRBV6-3,-,TRBJ1-2,TGTGCCAGCAGCGTTCGAGGGGGGGATGGCTACACCTTC,CASSVRGGDGYTF
-,TRBV29-1,TRBD2,TRBJ2-1,TGCAGCGTTGAAAGTGTGGGACTAGCCACACAGTTCTTC,CSVESVGLATQFF
once,TRBV27,TRBD1,TRBJ2-7,TGTGCCAGCAGTCCGGGACAGGGGGCCGAGCAGTACTTC,CASSPGQGAEQYF
-,TRBV7-6,-,TRBJ2-3,TGTGCCAGCAGCAGATCAATTGGCAGCACAGATACGCAGTATTTT,CASSRSIGSTDTQYF
-,TRBV28,-,TRBJ1-6,TGTGCCAGCAGTTTACTGAGGAATAATTCACCCCTCCACTTT,CASSLLRNNSPLHF
-,TRBV19,-,TRBJ1-6,TGTGCCAGTAAGGAGGAAGGGAGGGGGAATTCACCCCTCCACTTT,CASKEEGRGNSPLHF
-,TRBV6-6,TRBD1,TRBJ1-1,TGTGCCAGCAGCCTCTTAGGACAGGGGGCTACTGAAGCTTTCTTT,CASSLLGQGATEAFF
once,TRBV9,TRBD1,TRBJ2-3,TGTGCCAGCAGCTTTGCGGGACAGGGCCCAGATACGCAGTATTTT,CASSFAGQGPDTQYF
once,TRBV6-5,-,TRBJ1-1,TGTGCCAGCAGTTATTCAAAGAACATGAACACTGAAGCTTTCTTT,CASSYSKNMNTEAFF
-,TRBV11-2,TRBD1,TRBJ2-1,TGTGCCAGCAGCCCCTGGACAGGCAATGAGCAGTTCTTC,CASSPWTGNEQFF
-,TRBV28,-,TRBJ1-2,TGTGCCAGCAGAAAGACAGGAATCTATGGCTACACCTTC,CASRKTGIYGYTF
-,TRBV4-1,TRBD2,TRBJ2-5,TGCGCCAGCAGCCAAGTCTTCGGTGCTAGCGGGAGTAATCGCCAAGAGACCCAGTACTTC,CASSQVFGASGSNRQETQYF
-,TRBV5-4,TRBD2,TRBJ2-3,TGTGCCAGCAGCTCGGACAGACTAGCGGATACGCAGTATTTT,CASSSDRLADTQYF
-,TRBV7-8,-,TRBJ2-3,TGTGCCAGCAGCCCCCCACTAGTTCCAGATACGCAGTATTTT,CASSPPLVPDTQYF
-,TRBV29-1,-,TRBJ2-7,TGCAGCGTTAGGGGGTCCCCGGCTAACGAGCAGTACTTC,CSVRGSPANEQYF
-,TRBV5-4,-,TRBJ2-5,TGTGCCAGCAGCTGGAGGGGGGGGCGAGAGACCCAGTACTTC,CASSWRGGRETQYF
-,TRBV24-1,-,TRBJ2-1,TGTGCCACCAGTGGCATTGGGACTGTCTCCTACAATGAGCAGTTCTTC,CATSGIGTVSYNEQFF
-,TRBV28,TRBD1,TRBJ2-4,TGTGCCAGCAACGGGGACAGGGCTCTAGCCAAAAACATTCAGTACTTC,CASNGDRALAKNIQYF
-,TRBV28,-,TRBJ2-7,TGTGCCAGCAGTTTATTAGGTCGGGCCTACGAGCAGTACTTC,CASSLLGRAYEQYF
-,TRBV19,-,TRBJ1-1,TGTGCCTCTGGGGGGTCCGTATCTGAAGCTTTCTTT,CASGGSVSEAFF
-,TRBV20-1,-,TRBJ2-7,TGCAGTGCTAGTTCTGGCCACGAGCAGTACTTC,CSASSGHEQYF
-,TRBV5-1,-,TRBJ1-5,TGCGCCAGCAGCACCACAGGGCCCAATAGCAATCAGCCCCAGCATTTT,CASSTTGPNSNQPQHF
few,TRBV28,TRBD1,TRBJ1-2,TGTGCCAGCAGTTCTCCAGGGGGCGATCTCTATGGCTACACCTTC,CASSSPGGDLYGYTF